These 10 T cell receptor beta chains came from one sample sequenced in a study of shared clonotypes between healthy human individuals. Positively selected for CCR7, the CD45RO-negative cells used as naive CD8 cells excluded terminally differentiated effector memory CD45RA+ cells. The protocol was immunoSEQ multiplex PCR, while the TCRdb copy is restricted to in-frame clones and leaves out a portion. The data contain 1.5 million to 2.5 million clones, roughly 94% of them seen just once; the ten biggest clones take up approximately 1.2%. Sequencing was performed on naive CD8+ T cells sorted from blood. The receptor set was obtained from a man aged 18 to 30 in good health.

The rearrangement links TRBV9 to TRBJ2-3, with D maybe TRBD2 (6 bases). This CDR3 region has 16 residues. V lost 3 bases and J lost 2, with 16 bases in between. CDR1 is SGDLS, CDR2 YYNGEE, per germline. The CDR3 nucleotides are TGTGCCAGCAGCGCGAGTAGCGGAGGCTTCACAGATACGCAGTATTTT. Protein product: CASSASSGGFTDTQYF.

The gene calls are TRBV9 and TRBJ2-5; 8 bases align to TRBD2. Trimming removed 6 bases from V and 5 bases from J; junction bases left unmatched: 9. The CDR3 is 14 amino acids. The germline V gene encodes CDR1 SGDLS and CDR2 YYNGEE. The CDR3 loop is CASTGGGETETQYF. CDR3 coding DNA: TGTGCCAGCACCGGGGGGGGCGAAACCGAGACCCAGTACTTC. The full variable domain, in which reference TRBV9 and TRBJ2-5 provide the parts outside the CDR3, is DSGVTQTPKHLITATGQRVTLRCSPRSGDLSVYWYQQSLDQGLQFLIQYYNGEERAKGNILERFSAQQFPDLHSELNLSSLELGDSALYFCASTGGGETETQYFGPGTRLLVL.

The chain combines TRBV6-5 with TRBJ1-1; no firm D call. The ends were cut back, 6 bases at V and 1 base at J, with 9 bases in the middle. This CDR3 has 13 amino acids. Germline CDR1 is MNHEY and CDR2 is SVGAGI. CDR3 nucleotide sequence: TGTGCCAGCAGACAGAGTTCGAACACTGAAGCTTTCTTT. It encodes CASRQSSNTEAFF.

The rearrangement joins TRBV11-2 to TRBJ1-3; D gene uncertain. The CDR3 length is 13 residues. CDR1 and CDR2 from the germline V gene are SGHAT and FQNNGV. Between the trimmed V and J ends, which lost 1 base and 1 base, there was a span of 2 bases. The CDR3 spells CASSLVSGNTIYF. The CDR3 DNA sequence: TGTGCCAGCAGCTTAGTATCTGGAAACACCATATATTTT. The whole variable domain, remainder taken from reference TRBV11-2 and TRBJ1-3, is EAGVAQSPRYKIIEKRQSVAFWCNPISGHATLYWYQQILGQGPKLLIQFQNNGVVDDSQLPKDRFSAERLKGVDSTLKIQPAKLEDSAVYLCASSLVSGNTIYFGEGSWLTVV.

The chain recombines TRBV19 with TRBJ2-2, with D perhaps TRBD1 (5 bases). Germline V gene sequence: CDR1 LNHDA, CDR2 SQIVND (reference sequence). This CDR3 has 17 residues. V was cut by 5 bases and J by 0 bases, with 16 bases left in between. The CDR3 sequence is CASSVGHLKANTGELFF. For the CDR3, the DNA is TGTGCCAGTAGTGTTGGACATTTAAAGGCGAACACCGGGGAGCTGTTTTTT.

The chain is built from TRBV2 and TRBJ2-7; 15 bases are shared with TRBD2. Trimming took 0 bases from V and 0 from J; bases not matched to a gene: 6. This CDR3 has 19 amino acids. The germline gives CDR1 SNHLY, CDR2 FYNNEI. The CDR3 DNA sequence: TGTGCCAGCAGTGAAGCGCGGGGGACTAGCGGGAGGAGCTCCTACGAGCAGTACTTC. It codes for CASSEARGTSGRSSYEQYF.

This clone was recorded only once. V is TRBV7-2 and J is TRBJ2-1, with 7 bases fitting TRBD2. The J segment lost 5 bases and the V segment lost 5 bases, leaving 9 bases of the junction unmatched. Germline V gives CDR1 SGHTA, CDR2 FQGNSA. The CDR3 spans 15 residues. Here the CDR3 reads CASSPTSAGDNEQFF. The CDR3 bases are TGTGCCAGCAGCCCAACTAGCGCGGGGGACAATGAGCAGTTCTTC.

V is TRBV9 and J is TRBJ1-1; D is uncertain. The germline gives CDR1 SGDLS, CDR2 YYNGEE. V was shortened by 0 bases and J by 9 bases, with 12 bases between the two germline ends. The CDR3 spans 13 residues. The CDR3 bases are TGTGCCAGCAGCGTAGTTTCGGGGAGTCAAGCTTTCTTT. This translates into CASSVVSGSQAFF.

J is TRBJ2-2 and V is TRBV19; possibly TRBD1 for D (5 bases). This CDR3 is built from 17 residues. Germline V gene sequence: CDR1 LNHDA, CDR2 SQIVND (reference sequence). The V end lost 4 bases, the J end lost 1 base, and 16 bases lay between the germline ends. CDR3 region: CASSTASRQKNTGELFF. As DNA, the CDR3 is TGTGCCAGTAGTACCGCCAGTAGACAGAAGAACACCGGGGAGCTGTTTTTT.

In the case of this clone: Within the sample, other DNA sequences also encode this same CDR3. The gene calls are TRBV5-6 and TRBJ1-5; D is unclear. Germline V gives CDR1 SGHDT, CDR2 YYEEEE. CDR3 size: 15 residues. Trimming took off 0 bases at V and 0 bases at J, with 7 bases between the two ends. The CDR3 nucleotides are TGTGCCAGCAGCTTGGGAGGGAGTAGCAATCAGCCCCAGCATTTT. Amino acids: CASSLGGSSNQPQHF. The full variable domain, completed using reference TRBV5-6 and TRBJ1-5, is DAGVTQSPTHLIKTRGQQVTLRCSPKSGHDTVSWYQQALGQGPQFIFQYYEEEERQRGNFPDRFSGHQFPNYSSELNVNALLLGDSALYLCASSLGGSSNQPQHFGDGTRLSIL.